The 18 T cell receptor beta chains reported below all come from one sample, sequenced in a study of blood T cells in healthy people across ages. PCR was performed a second time for about 6 to 11 cycles using a sample-barcoded 5' primer and a J-beta primer mix. Using its own MiXCR run on the 5' RACE reads, TCRdb lists one record per CDR3 protein. The sample yields approximately 1.5 million distinct CDR3 sequences, 34% seen once. Sequencing was carried out using blood. Every receptor here comes from a woman aged 25 to 39 in good health.

This clonotype came up a few times. V usage is TRBV7-9 and J usage is TRBJ2-1; possibly TRBD1 for D (5 bases). Germline V gene sequence: CDR1 SEHNR, CDR2 FQNEAQ (reference sequence). The germline V and J ends were trimmed by 3 bases and 10 bases, with 19 bases remaining between them. CDR3 size: 15 residues. CDR3 nucleotides: TGTGCCAGCAGCTTCGACAGTTCTGAAGCATACGAGCAGTTCTTC. Translation: CASSFDSSEAYEQFF.

The chain recombines TRBV2 with TRBJ2-7; D is perhaps TRBD1 (6 bases). Germline lookup yields CDR1 SNHLY and CDR2 FYNNEI. V gave up 6 bases and J gave up 0 bases, with 15 bases separating them. The CDR3 is 15 residues long. CDR3 DNA sequence: TGTGCCAGCAGCCTTCTAAGACAGGCCTCCTACGAGCAGTACTTC. This sequence encodes CASSLLRQASYEQYF.

This clonotype was picked up a small number of times. The rearrangement uses TRBV28 and TRBJ2-4; 11 nucleotides match TRBD2. Germline trimming cut 5 bases from V and 4 bases from J; bases unmatched to any gene: 7. Germline loops: CDR1 MDHEN, CDR2 SYDVKM. The length of the CDR3 is 16 residues. Written as DNA, the CDR3 is TGTGCCAGCAGTCCCACGGGACTAGCGGTAAAAAACATTCAGTACTTC. Protein sequence: CASSPTGLAVKNIQYF.

The sample holds many counts of this clonotype. The V and J genes are TRBV10-3 and TRBJ2-5; a possible D gene is TRBD2 (5 bases). The germline CDR1 and CDR2 sequences are ENHRY and SYGVKD. V was trimmed by 2 bases and J by 4 bases, leaving 11 bases between them. CDR3 size: 14 residues. CDR3 in amino acids: CAISELASTETQYF. The CDR3 DNA follows: TGTGCCATCAGTGAGCTAGCTAGTACAGAGACCCAGTACTTC.

The rearrangement links TRBV28 to TRBJ2-1; D assignment may be TRBD1 or TRBD2 (5 bases each). The CDR3 runs to 13 residues. Germline CDR1 is MDHEN and CDR2 is SYDVKM. V lost 7 bases, J lost 6 bases, and 13 bases lay in between. The CDR3 sequence: CASTEGPINEQFF. In DNA, the CDR3 is TGTGCCAGCACCGAGGGACCCATCAATGAGCAGTTCTTC.

The chain recombines TRBV20-1 with TRBJ2-1; the D is unclear. Germline CDR1 DFQATT, CDR2 SNEGSKA (reference sequence). The CDR3 is 11 residues long. V was pared by 4 bases and J by 10 bases, with 11 bases between. The CDR3 reads CSATRRGEQFF. CDR3 in DNA: TGCAGTGCTACAAGGCGTGGGGAGCAGTTCTTC.

There are a few counts of this clonotype. The V call is TRBV27, the J call TRBJ2-7; either TRBD1 or TRBD2 may fit D (5 bases each). V was pared by 8 bases and J by 3 bases, with 20 bases between. CDR3 length equals 15 residues. Germline-derived CDR1 and CDR2 are MNHEY and SMNVEV (reference sequence). The CDR3 coding sequence is TGTGCCAGCCGTACAAACCGGGACCACATCTACGAGCAGTACTTC. Amino acids: CASRTNRDHIYEQYF.

This chain uses TRBV5-1 with TRBJ2-2; 12 nucleotides match TRBD1. Trimming at V came to 0 bases and at J to 7 bases, leaving 10 bases not matched to a gene. In germline, CDR1 is SGHRS, CDR2 YFSETQ. The CDR3 has 18 amino acids. CDR3 loop: CASSLAGTGGDISGELFF. CDR3 bases: TGCGCCAGCAGCTTGGCCGGGACAGGGGGCGATATTAGCGGGGAGCTGTTTTTT.

This clonotype was counted between two and nine times. This chain links TRBV4-2 with TRBJ2-1; 10 nucleotides align to TRBD2. CDR1 LGHNA and CDR2 YNFKEQ come from the germline V gene. CDR3 length: 17 residues. V lost 1 base, J lost 5 bases, and 8 bases stayed unmatched. CDR3 nucleotides: TGTGCCAGCAGCCAAGTATCTTGGACTAGCGGTAACAATGAGCAGTTCTTC. Its translation is CASSQVSWTSGNNEQFF.

The V call is TRBV7-9, the J call TRBJ1-3; D may be TRBD1 (5 bases). Germline loops: CDR1 SEHNR, CDR2 FQNEAQ (reference sequence). V gave up 2 bases and J gave up 0 bases, with 17 bases separating them. The CDR3 runs to 18 residues. CDR3 residues: CASSLPGTGTSSGNTIYF. The CDR3 coding sequence is TGTGCCAGCAGCTTACCCGGAACGGGGACCTCCTCTGGAAACACCATATATTTT.

The rearrangement links TRBV7-2 to TRBJ2-1; D gene ambiguous. The V end was cut by 1 base, the J end by 6 bases, with 10 bases between. Germline lookup yields CDR1 SGHTA and CDR2 FQGNSA. The CDR3 consists of 14 residues. The CDR3 DNA is TGTGCCAGCAGCTTAGTTGTAGAAGCCAATGAGCAGTTCTTC. Translated, it gives CASSLVVEANEQFF.

In this sample, this clonotype turned up a few times. This chain uses TRBV3-1 with TRBJ1-5, with no clear D. Per germline, CDR1 LGHDT and CDR2 YNNKEL (reference sequence). Trimming removed 1 base from V and 9 bases from J, with 13 bases in between. The CDR3 is 14 amino acids. For the CDR3, the DNA is TGTGCCAGCAGCCAAGTTGAAGGACGGGGGCCCCAGCATTTT. Translating gives CASSQVEGRGPQHF. The variable domain in full, with the rest retrieved from reference TRBV3-1 and TRBJ1-5, is DTAVSQTPKYLVTQMGNDKSIKCEQNLGHDTMYWYKQDSKKFLKIMFSYNNKELIINETVPNRFSPKSPDKAHLNLHINSLELGDSAVYFCASSQVEGRGPQHFGDGTRLSIL.

As concerns this clonotype: The junction does not match germline at one end; this may be a read error. The chain uses TRBV11-2 and TRBJ1-2; D not resolved. CDR3 length: 13 amino acids. Germline V gene lookup returns CDR1 SGHAT and CDR2 FQNNGV. The CDR3 spells CASSLAGEWGYTF. CDR3 nucleotide sequence: TGTGCCAGTAGCTTAGCCGGAGAATGGGGCTACACCTTC.

This clonotype was observed many times. The CDR3 DNA reads TGTGCCAGCTCACCAAATGCCCAATCCTACGAGCAGTACTTC. Translating gives CASSPNAQSYEQYF. The chain employs TRBV18 and TRBJ2-7, with unresolved D. The CDR3 is 14 residues long. V dropped 2 bases and J dropped 1 base, with 9 bases sitting between them. Germline V gives CDR1 KGHSH, CDR2 LQKENI.

This chain connects TRBV20-1 to TRBJ2-7; 10 bases agree with TRBD2. Germline-derived CDR1 and CDR2 are DFQATT and SNEGSKA (reference sequence). V shed 5 bases, J shed 0 bases, and the junction held 4 bases outside the gene matches. The CDR3 is 14 amino acids. DNA of the CDR3: TGCAGTGCTGAGACTAGCGGGCCCTCCTACGAGCAGTACTTC. This translates into CSAETSGPSYEQYF.

This clonotype was seen more than once but under ten times. This chain joins TRBV12-3 or TRBV12-4 and TRBJ1-2; D is undetermined. V lost 5 bases and J lost 8, with 15 bases in between. The CDR3 loop spans 13 amino acids. This chain's CDR3 is CASSGVDLGGYTF. The CDR3, as DNA: TGTGCCAGCAGTGGGGTGGATTTGGGGGGCTACACCTTC.

This clonotype was observed a single time. A much larger clone sits a single nucleotide away, making a read error possible. Here the CDR3 DNA reads TGTGCCAGCAGCCAAGGTCGGGTAAAGCAGTACTTC. Amino acids: CASSQGRVKQYF. The chain links TRBV14 to TRBJ2-4; D unclear. Trimming stripped 1 base from V and 13 bases from J, with 11 bases between. CDR1 and CDR2 (germline): SGHDN, FVKESK. The length of the CDR3 is 12 residues.

The V and J genes are TRBV12-3 or TRBV12-4 and TRBJ1-2; D perhaps matches TRBD1 (5 bases). The CDR3 is 14 residues long. The ends were cut back, 4 bases at V and 4 bases at J, with 13 bases in the middle. Here the CDR3 reads CASSSHQGSYGYTF. The CDR3 coding sequence is TGTGCCAGCAGTTCCCATCAGGGATCCTATGGCTACACCTTC.